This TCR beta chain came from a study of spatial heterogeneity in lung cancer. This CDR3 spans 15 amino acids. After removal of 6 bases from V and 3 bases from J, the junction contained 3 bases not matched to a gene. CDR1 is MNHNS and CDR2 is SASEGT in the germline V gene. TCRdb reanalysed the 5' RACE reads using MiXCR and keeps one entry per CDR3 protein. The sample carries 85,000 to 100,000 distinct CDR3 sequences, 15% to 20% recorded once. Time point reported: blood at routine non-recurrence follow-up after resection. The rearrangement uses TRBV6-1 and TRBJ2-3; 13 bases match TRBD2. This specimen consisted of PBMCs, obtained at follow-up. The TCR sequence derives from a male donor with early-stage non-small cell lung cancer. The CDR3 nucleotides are TGTGCCAGCAGAAGACTAGCGGGAGGTACAGATACGCAGTATTTT. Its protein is CASRRLAGGTDTQYF.